This is a list of T cell receptor beta chains from one sample in a study of blood T cell repertoires in COVID-19. The repertoire was sequenced with immunoSEQ multiplex PCR; TCRdb's copy has only in-frame clones and lacks some. The profile shows approximately 220,000 clones, about 88% of them singletons. Source material: PBMCs or T cells enriched from blood (not recorded which). The receptors come from a woman aged 25 to 45 who had recovered from COVID-19. Both conserved end residues are trimmed from each CDR3. Expanded clones get a size class; other rows say once, few or many, or leave the size out.

clone_size	v_call	cdr3_aa
once	TRBV2	ASTALAGVQETQY
.	TRBV15	ATSRERGHDEQY
.	TRBV4-3	ASSQVSGAGANVLT
.	TRBV9	ASSPNRGSSGNTIY
.	TRBV4-1	ASSQGLAGVTYTQY
once	TRBV7-9	ASSSFDRD
.	TRBV28	ASSLKIAGEGSSQPQH
.	TRBV7-2	ASSLTGGATTNEKLF
.	TRBV3-1/TRBV3-2	ASSRDSYGYT
.	TRBV4-3	ASSQDQGAVNIQY
.	TRBV19	ASTYRSGTGFEQY
.	TRBV18	ASSPAGTGDYEQY
few	TRBV6-6	ASSYASGVADTQY
few	TRBV10-3	AISDLGQLSGNTIY
.	TRBV9	ASSAGTGYEQY
.	TRBV15	ATSTQLAGGKQETQY
.	TRBV19	ASSRSRTPDQPQH
.	TRBV27	ASSCPIGRDQETQY
.	TRBV6-1	ASSEYRGQGAITGELF
.	TRBV2	ASRLERRLFPEQY
.	TRBV10-3	AISESTGYGETQY
.	TRBV7-7	ASRLRGEETQY
.	TRBV25-1	ASEAPGSGNTIY
.	TRBV6-6	ASRAMVPERGYT
.	TRBV2	ASLEDRGYNEQF
.	TRBV5-4	ASSQGQGETQY
few	TRBV29-1	SVGQIYGYT
.	TRBV2	ASSGVLGTSNNEQF
.	TRBV4-3	ASSQVTASSGANVLT
.	TRBV7-6	ASSLGQAEQETQY
.	TRBV5-8	ASSFGIREQY
.	TRBV6-2/TRBV6-3	ASSYAGVNQPQH
.	TRBV6-2/TRBV6-3	ASSSLAAGANVLT
.	TRBV4-3	ASSQDPPRGTPYNEQF
.	TRBV19	ASSMTSGSNEQF
.	TRBV9	ASSVEVAGHGGTDTQY
.	TRBV10-3	AISNPGQNVNYGYT
.	TRBV9	ASSVAGGDYEQY
once	TRBV21-1	ASRHQGRETQY
once	TRBV5-8	ASSFRGSNTDTQY